This TCR beta chain emerged from a study of CD8 T cells in ankylosing spondylitis. TCRdb passed the 5' RACE reads through MiXCR, listing each CDR3 protein once. The data show fewer than 250,000 distinct CDR3 sequences, 10% to 13% seen once. Findings of the study overall: Ankylosing spondylitis blood appeared to be characterized by a TCR beta motif of eight highly homologous variants. Disease-linked clones bore a CD8+ phenotype and were relatively rare in peripheral blood.

This clonotype was observed many times. Its antigen is undetermined. The clonotype originates from a male donor with ankylosing spondylitis or in good health (not recorded which). The sample was blood, either unsorted or a sorted T cell fraction (not recorded which).

The CDR3 loop is CSALPPQAGGFTDTQYF. As DNA, the CDR3 is TGCAGTGCTCTCCCCCCCCAGGCGGGGGGGTTCACAGATACGCAGTATTTT. The V and J genes are TRBV20-1 and TRBJ2-3; the match to TRBD2 covers 9 bases. The CDR3 extends over 17 amino acids. J was trimmed by 2 bases and V by 5 bases; bases with no gene match: 14. Germline V gives CDR1 DFQATT, CDR2 SNEGSKA (reference sequence).